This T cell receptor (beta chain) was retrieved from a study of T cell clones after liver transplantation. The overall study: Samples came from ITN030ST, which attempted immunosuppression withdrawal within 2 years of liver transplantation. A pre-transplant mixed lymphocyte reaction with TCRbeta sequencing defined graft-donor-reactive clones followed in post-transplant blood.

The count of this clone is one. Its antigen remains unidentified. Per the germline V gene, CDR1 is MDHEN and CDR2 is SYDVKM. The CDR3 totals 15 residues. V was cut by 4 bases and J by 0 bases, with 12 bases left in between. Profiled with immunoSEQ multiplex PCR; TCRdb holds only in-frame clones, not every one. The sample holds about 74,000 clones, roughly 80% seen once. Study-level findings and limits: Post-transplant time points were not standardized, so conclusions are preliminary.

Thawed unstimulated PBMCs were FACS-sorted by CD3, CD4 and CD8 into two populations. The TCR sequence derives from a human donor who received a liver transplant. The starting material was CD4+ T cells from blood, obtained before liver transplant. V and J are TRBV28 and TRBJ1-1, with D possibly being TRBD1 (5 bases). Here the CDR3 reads CASSSPGTLNTEAFF. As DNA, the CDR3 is TGTGCCAGCAGTTCCCCAGGGACCCTGAACACTGAAGCTTTCTTT. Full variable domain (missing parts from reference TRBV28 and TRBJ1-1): DVKVTQSSRYLVKRTGEKVFLECVQDMDHENMFWYRQDPGLGLRLIYFSYDVKMKEKGDIPEGYSVSREKKERFSLILESASTNQTSMYLCASSSPGTLNTEAFFGQGTRLTVV.